This TCR beta chain came from a study of T cell responses to AZD1222 COVID-19 vaccine. Study-wide findings and caveats: Vaccine-associated CD4 TCRs ranged over spike, dominating at 160-218 and 743-854. Researchers took repertoire samples only after the peak T cell response had come. Baseline seropositives among AZD1222 recipients totaled only 5 or 6.

This clone has only a few counts. Its antigen is not known. There are 17 residues in the CDR3. V lost 2 bases to trimming and J lost 5 bases, with 16 bases between them. Germline V gene lookup returns CDR1 LNHDA and CDR2 SQIVND (reference sequence). TCRdb's copy holds only in-frame clones and misses some; the assay was immunoSEQ multiplex PCR. The sample consists of about 76,000 clones, around three quarters of them appearing once. The sequencing used peripheral blood, collected 28 days after the second dose of the MenACWY control vaccine. V gene TRBV19 combines with J gene TRBJ1-6; tentative D call: TRBD1 (6 bases). The sequence derives from an adult who received the MenACWY meningococcal vaccine as a control. The chain's CDR3 is CASSIRGSRGNNSPLHF. CDR3 DNA: TGTGCCAGTAGTATAAGGGGGTCCAGAGGTAATAATTCACCCCTCCACTTT.